Listed below are T cell receptor beta chains from one sample, sequenced in a study of CD8+ T cells in alopecia areata. Assay: immunoSEQ multiplex PCR; the TCRdb copy retains only in-frame clones and omits some. The sample includes roughly 120,000 clones, about 54% seen only once; the top ten take around 30%. Specimen: CD8+ T cells sorted from blood, collected at week 4, from a patient treated with tofacitinib. The source is a human donor with alopecia areata. The CDR3 runs from the conserved cysteine through the conserved F or W. D genes are given only for firm matches. The size entry is marked missing in some rows and otherwise reads once, few, many or a size class.

D gene: .; clone size: .; J gene: TRBJ2-7; V gene: TRBV4-1; CDR3 protein: CASSQEGRRTYEQYF; CDR3 DNA: TGCGCCAGCAGCCAAGAAGGGCGGAGAACCTACGAGCAGTACTTC
D gene: TRBD1; clone size: few; J gene: TRBJ2-1; V gene: TRBV15; CDR3 protein: CATEGQGVNNEQFF; CDR3 DNA: TGTGCCACCGAGGGACAGGGGGTAAACAATGAGCAGTTCTTC
D gene: TRBD1; clone size: few; J gene: TRBJ2-4; V gene: TRBV7-2; CDR3 protein: CASSSSLGQLNLNF; CDR3 DNA: TGTGCCAGCAGCTCCTCCTTGGGACAGTTAAATTTGAACTTC
D gene: .; clone size: .; J gene: TRBJ1-4; V gene: TRBV29-1; CDR3 protein: CSADDGEKLFF; CDR3 DNA: TGCAGCGCCGACGACGGGGAAAAACTGTTTTTT
D gene: .; clone size: .; J gene: TRBJ2-1; V gene: TRBV15; CDR3 protein: CATSRGSGRNEQFF; CDR3 DNA: TGTGCCACCAGCAGGGGCTCGGGGCGCAATGAGCAGTTCTTC
D gene: .; clone size: few; J gene: TRBJ2-3; V gene: TRBV7-2; CDR3 protein: CASSLGGPDTQYF; CDR3 DNA: TGTGCCAGCAGCTTAGGGGGACCAGATACGCAGTATTTT
D gene: .; clone size: .; J gene: TRBJ2-1; V gene: TRBV9; CDR3 protein: CASSVEWGSTYNEQFF; CDR3 DNA: TGTGCCAGCAGCGTAGAGTGGGGAAGCACCTACAATGAGCAGTTCTTC
D gene: .; clone size: .; J gene: TRBJ2-1; V gene: TRBV27; CDR3 protein: CASSFESSYNEQFF; CDR3 DNA: TGTGCCAGCAGTTTTGAGAGCTCCTACAATGAGCAGTTCTTC
D gene: .; clone size: .; J gene: TRBJ1-1; V gene: TRBV29-1; CDR3 protein: CSVGVNTEAFF; CDR3 DNA: TGCAGCGTTGGGGTGAACACTGAAGCTTTCTTT
D gene: .; clone size: .; J gene: TRBJ1-4; V gene: TRBV6-6; CDR3 protein: CASSYSRGAREKLFF; CDR3 DNA: TGTGCCAGCAGTTACTCGCGGGGGGCGCGCGAAAAACTGTTTTTT
D gene: TRBD1; clone size: .; J gene: TRBJ2-5; V gene: TRBV7-8; CDR3 protein: CASSLVEGALEETQYF; CDR3 DNA: TGTGCCAGCAGCTTAGTCGAGGGGGCCCTCGAAGAGACCCAGTACTTC
D gene: .; clone size: .; J gene: TRBJ1-4; V gene: TRBV30; CDR3 protein: CAWTRGVGEKLFF; CDR3 DNA: TGTGCCTGGACCAGGGGCGTGGGTGAAAAACTGTTTTTT
D gene: TRBD2; clone size: few; J gene: TRBJ2-3; V gene: TRBV29-1; CDR3 protein: CSVVRDYDTQYF; CDR3 DNA: TGCAGCGTTGTCCGGGACTATGATACGCAGTATTTT
D gene: .; clone size: .; J gene: TRBJ2-3; V gene: TRBV6-4; CDR3 protein: CASSDVDVTSTDTQYF; CDR3 DNA: TGTGCCAGCAGTGACGTCGATGTCACTAGCACAGATACGCAGTATTTT
D gene: TRBD2; clone size: .; J gene: TRBJ2-7; V gene: TRBV5-6; CDR3 protein: CASSLLAGLEQYF; CDR3 DNA: TGTGCCAGCAGCCTCCTAGCGGGGTTGGAGCAGTACTTC
D gene: .; clone size: .; J gene: TRBJ1-1; V gene: TRBV19; CDR3 protein: CASSIMVGSNTEAFF; CDR3 DNA: TGTGCCAGTAGTATCATGGTGGGCAGCAACACTGAAGCTTTCTTT
D gene: TRBD1; clone size: .; J gene: TRBJ2-1; V gene: TRBV2; CDR3 protein: CASSETGGDEQFF; CDR3 DNA: TGTGCCAGCAGTGAGACAGGGGGCGATGAGCAGTTCTTC
D gene: .; clone size: .; J gene: TRBJ2-3; V gene: TRBV7-8; CDR3 protein: CASRVEGTDTQYF; CDR3 DNA: TGTGCCAGCAGAGTGGAGGGCACAGATACGCAGTATTTT
D gene: .; clone size: few; J gene: TRBJ2-3; V gene: TRBV7-9; CDR3 protein: CASPGVASTDTQYF; CDR3 DNA: TGTGCCAGCCCCGGGGTAGCGAGCACAGATACGCAGTATTTT
D gene: .; clone size: .; J gene: TRBJ1-4; V gene: TRBV30; CDR3 protein: CAWRSTGNEKLFF; CDR3 DNA: TGTGCCTGGAGGAGTACGGGTAATGAAAAACTGTTTTTT
D gene: TRBD1; clone size: .; J gene: TRBJ1-2; V gene: TRBV29-1; CDR3 protein: CSVEGGTGDGYTF; CDR3 DNA: TGCAGCGTTGAAGGAGGGACAGGGGATGGCTACACCTTC
D gene: TRBD1; clone size: .; J gene: TRBJ1-1; V gene: TRBV11-2; CDR3 protein: CASSSGQGAGTEAFF; CDR3 DNA: TGTGCCAGCAGCTCGGGACAGGGGGCGGGCACTGAAGCTTTCTTT
D gene: .; clone size: .; J gene: TRBJ2-1; V gene: TRBV5-1; CDR3 protein: CASSPQGFNEQFF; CDR3 DNA: TGCGCCAGCAGCCCACAGGGCTTCAATGAGCAGTTCTTC
D gene: .; clone size: few; J gene: TRBJ1-4; V gene: TRBV15; CDR3 protein: CATSRLGTEVGLFF; CDR3 DNA: TGTGCCACCAGCAGACTGGGGACCGAAGTGGGACTGTTTTTT
D gene: .; clone size: .; J gene: TRBJ1-6; V gene: TRBV4-1; CDR3 protein: CASSQVPLELSPLHF; CDR3 DNA: TGCGCCAGCAGCCAAGTTCCCCTCGAACTTTCACCCCTCCACTTT
D gene: TRBD1; clone size: few; J gene: TRBJ2-3; V gene: TRBV29-1; CDR3 protein: CSVEGLDRGHVATDTQYF; CDR3 DNA: TGCAGCGTTGAAGGGTTGGACAGGGGCCACGTAGCGACAGATACGCAGTATTTT
D gene: TRBD1; clone size: few; J gene: TRBJ1-1; V gene: TRBV7-9; CDR3 protein: CASSLGQGNTEAFF; CDR3 DNA: TGTGCCAGCAGCCTTGGACAGGGGAACACTGAAGCTTTCTTT
D gene: .; clone size: .; J gene: TRBJ2-3; V gene: TRBV29-1; CDR3 protein: CSALLWGGDTQYF; CDR3 DNA: TGCAGCGCCCTTCTTTGGGGGGGCGATACGCAGTATTTT
D gene: TRBD1; clone size: .; J gene: TRBJ2-5; V gene: TRBV7-9; CDR3 protein: CASAKRQGTQETQYF; CDR3 DNA: TGTGCCAGCGCAAAGCGACAGGGAACCCAAGAGACCCAGTACTTC
D gene: .; clone size: few; J gene: TRBJ2-7; V gene: TRBV2; CDR3 protein: CASSDDSSYEQYF; CDR3 DNA: TGTGCCAGCAGTGACGACAGTTCCTACGAGCAGTACTTC
D gene: .; clone size: few; J gene: TRBJ1-5; V gene: TRBV14; CDR3 protein: CASSLYEGQPQHF; CDR3 DNA: TGTGCCAGCAGCCTCTACGAGGGTCAGCCCCAGCATTTT
D gene: TRBD2; clone size: once; J gene: TRBJ2-5; V gene: TRBV29-1; CDR3 protein: CSVDAATSGGALPQETQYF; CDR3 DNA: TGCAGCGTTGACGCCGCAACTAGCGGGGGGGCCTTGCCCCAAGAGACCCAGTACTTC
D gene: .; clone size: .; J gene: TRBJ1-5; V gene: TRBV19; CDR3 protein: CASSIPADSNQPQHF; CDR3 DNA: TGTGCCAGTAGTATTCCCGCGGACAGCAATCAGCCCCAGCATTTT
D gene: .; clone size: .; J gene: TRBJ2-7; V gene: TRBV30; CDR3 protein: CAWTAFSYEQYF; CDR3 DNA: TGTGCTTGGACGGCGTTTTCCTACGAGCAGTACTTC
D gene: .; clone size: .; J gene: TRBJ1-2; V gene: TRBV29-1; CDR3 protein: CSVGPLGNYGYTF; CDR3 DNA: TGCAGCGTTGGTCCACTCGGGAACTATGGCTACACCTTC
D gene: .; clone size: .; J gene: TRBJ2-1; V gene: TRBV9; CDR3 protein: CASSASGIPYNEQFF; CDR3 DNA: TGTGCCAGCAGCGCTTCAGGGATCCCCTACAATGAGCAGTTCTTC
D gene: .; clone size: .; J gene: TRBJ1-1; V gene: TRBV5-4; CDR3 protein: CASSPQVANTEAFF; CDR3 DNA: TGTGCCAGCAGCCCACAGGTGGCTAACACTGAAGCTTTCTTT
D gene: .; clone size: few; J gene: TRBJ1-5; V gene: TRBV7-9; CDR3 protein: CASSLEDRNQPQHF; CDR3 DNA: TGTGCCAGCAGCTTGGAAGACAGGAATCAGCCCCAGCATTTT
D gene: TRBD2; clone size: .; J gene: TRBJ2-1; V gene: TRBV27; CDR3 protein: CASSLGGGFNEQFF; CDR3 DNA: TGTGCCAGCAGTTTGGGCGGGGGGTTTAATGAGCAGTTCTTC
D gene: .; clone size: .; J gene: TRBJ1-1; V gene: TRBV29-1; CDR3 protein: CSVEPGRGEAFF; CDR3 DNA: TGCAGCGTTGAACCAGGGCGCGGTGAAGCTTTCTTT
D gene: .; clone size: once; J gene: TRBJ2-5; V gene: TRBV5-4; CDR3 protein: CASSLRDGQETQYF; CDR3 DNA: TGTGCCAGCAGCTTGCGGGATGGACAAGAGACCCAGTACTTC
D gene: .; clone size: .; J gene: TRBJ2-2; V gene: TRBV28; CDR3 protein: CASRRRAGTDGPNTGELFF; CDR3 DNA: TGTGCCAGCAGGCGTCGGGCGGGGACAGACGGCCCGAACACCGGGGAGCTGTTTTTT
D gene: TRBD2; clone size: few; J gene: TRBJ2-3; V gene: TRBV6-4; CDR3 protein: CASSEQRGGTDTQYF; CDR3 DNA: TGTGCCAGCAGTGAGCAGCGGGGGGGCACAGATACGCAGTATTTT
D gene: TRBD1; clone size: few; J gene: TRBJ1-1; V gene: TRBV5-1; CDR3 protein: CASSPQSGTGGAEAFF; CDR3 DNA: TGCGCCAGCAGTCCACAATCTGGGACAGGGGGCGCTGAAGCTTTCTTT
D gene: .; clone size: .; J gene: TRBJ2-2; V gene: TRBV4-1; CDR3 protein: CASSRGQDTGELFF; CDR3 DNA: TGCGCCAGCAGCCGGGGACAAGACACCGGGGAGCTGTTTTTT
D gene: .; clone size: .; J gene: TRBJ1-1; V gene: TRBV30; CDR3 protein: CAANSNTEAFF; CDR3 DNA: TGTGCCGCCAACAGTAACACTGAAGCTTTCTTT
D gene: .; clone size: .; J gene: TRBJ2-7; V gene: TRBV5-1; CDR3 protein: CASSLELSSTYEQYF; CDR3 DNA: TGCGCCAGCAGCTTGGAGCTTTCTTCAACCTACGAGCAGTACTTC
D gene: .; clone size: .; J gene: TRBJ1-3; V gene: TRBV7-9; CDR3 protein: CASSFQAGNTIYF; CDR3 DNA: TGTGCCAGCAGCTTCCAAGCGGGAAACACCATATATTTT
D gene: .; clone size: .; J gene: TRBJ1-4; V gene: TRBV27; CDR3 protein: CASSIGRFALEKLFF; CDR3 DNA: TGTGCCAGCAGCATCGGACGTTTCGCCCTTGAAAAACTGTTTTTT
D gene: .; clone size: .; J gene: TRBJ2-5; V gene: TRBV5-1; CDR3 protein: CASSLDQETQYF; CDR3 DNA: TGCGCCAGCAGCTTGGACCAAGAGACCCAGTACTTC
D gene: .; clone size: .; J gene: TRBJ2-7; V gene: TRBV5-6; CDR3 protein: CASSAGQNYEQYF; CDR3 DNA: TGTGCCAGCAGCGCGGGACAGAATTACGAGCAGTACTTC
D gene: .; clone size: .; J gene: TRBJ1-1; V gene: TRBV19; CDR3 protein: CASSPSGITEAFF; CDR3 DNA: TGTGCCAGTAGTCCCTCGGGGATCACTGAAGCTTTCTTT
D gene: TRBD2; clone size: .; J gene: TRBJ2-4; V gene: TRBV7-9; CDR3 protein: CASSLGWGGDIPKNIQYF; CDR3 DNA: TGTGCCAGCAGCTTAGGATGGGGGGGAGATATACCCAAAAACATTCAGTACTTC